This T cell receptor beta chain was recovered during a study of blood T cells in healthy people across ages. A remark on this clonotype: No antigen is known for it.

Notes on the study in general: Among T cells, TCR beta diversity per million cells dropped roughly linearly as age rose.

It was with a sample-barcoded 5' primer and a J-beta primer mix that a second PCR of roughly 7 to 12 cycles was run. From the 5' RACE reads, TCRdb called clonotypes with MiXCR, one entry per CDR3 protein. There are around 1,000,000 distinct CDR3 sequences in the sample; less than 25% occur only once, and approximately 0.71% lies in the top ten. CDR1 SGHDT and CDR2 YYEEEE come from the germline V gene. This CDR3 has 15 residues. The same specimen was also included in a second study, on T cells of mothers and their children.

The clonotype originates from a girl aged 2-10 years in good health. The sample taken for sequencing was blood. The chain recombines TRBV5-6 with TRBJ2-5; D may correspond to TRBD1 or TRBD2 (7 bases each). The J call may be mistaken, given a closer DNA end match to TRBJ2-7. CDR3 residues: CASFPGGGRAYEQYF. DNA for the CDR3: TGTGCCAGCTTTCCAGGGGGAGGGAGAGCCTACGAGCAGTACTTC.